This TCR beta chain comes out of a study of patients and donors after allogeneic stem cell transplantation. MiXCR was run by TCRdb on the RT-PCR reads, yielding one entry per CDR3 protein. This sample carries some 880,000 distinct CDR3 sequences, 15% to 20% of them seen once, and the ten largest clones take 6%. Looked up from germline, CDR1 is SGDLS and CDR2 is YYNGEE. J was trimmed by 3 bases and V by 0 bases; bases with no gene match: 7. This CDR3 comprises 17 residues. The receptor comes from a human donor who was either an allogeneic HSCT recipient or a stem cell or donor lymphocyte infusion donor (not recorded which). It is not recorded whose cells these are; they may come from a transplant donor. The V call is TRBV9, the J call TRBJ2-3, with 10 nucleotides matching TRBD2. The sequenced sample consisted of blood, either unsorted or a sorted T cell fraction (not recorded which). CDR3 amino acids: CASSVALAGTLTDTQYF. The CDR3 DNA reads TGTGCCAGCAGCGTAGCACTAGCGGGGACATTGACAGATACGCAGTATTTT.